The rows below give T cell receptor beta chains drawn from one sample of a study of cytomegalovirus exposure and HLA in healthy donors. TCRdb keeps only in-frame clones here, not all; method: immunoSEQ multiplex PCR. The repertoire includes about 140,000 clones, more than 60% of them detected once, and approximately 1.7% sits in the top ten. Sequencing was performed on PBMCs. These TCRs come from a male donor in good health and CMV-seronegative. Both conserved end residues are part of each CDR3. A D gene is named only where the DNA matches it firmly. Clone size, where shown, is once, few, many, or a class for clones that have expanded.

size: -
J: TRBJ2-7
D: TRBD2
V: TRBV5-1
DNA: TGCGCCAGCAGCTTGGCCCTGACTAGCGGGGACTACGAGCAGTACTTC
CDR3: CASSLALTSGDYEQYF

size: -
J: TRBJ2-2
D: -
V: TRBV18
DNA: TGTGCCAGCTCACCCACTACAGGGATCGGGAACACCGGGGAGCTGTTTTTT
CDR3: CASSPTTGIGNTGELFF

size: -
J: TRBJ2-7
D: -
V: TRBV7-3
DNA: TGTGCCAGCAGCTTAACTAAGAGGTTCACGCATCCCTGCGAGCAGTACTTC
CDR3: CASSLTKRFTHPCEQYF

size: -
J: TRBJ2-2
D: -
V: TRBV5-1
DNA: TGCGCCAGCAGCTACCGGACAGATAACACCGGGGAGCTGTTTTTT
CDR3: CASSYRTDNTGELFF

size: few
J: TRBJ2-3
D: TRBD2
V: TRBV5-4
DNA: TGTGCCAGCAGCTTAGGGACTAGCCGCACAGATACGCAGTATTTT
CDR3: CASSLGTSRTDTQYF

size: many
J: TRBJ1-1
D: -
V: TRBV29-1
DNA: TGCAGCAGCTACCGGGGGGGCACTGAAGCTTTCTTT
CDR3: CSSYRGGTEAFF

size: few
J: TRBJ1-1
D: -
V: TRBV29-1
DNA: TGCAGCGGAAACCAAGGAGGCATGAACACTGAAGCTTTCTTT
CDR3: CSGNQGGMNTEAFF

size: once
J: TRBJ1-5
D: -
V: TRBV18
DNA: TGTGCCAGCTCATCGGGGGGGACCGGCGCGATACCCCAGCATTTT
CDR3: CASSSGGTGAIPQHF

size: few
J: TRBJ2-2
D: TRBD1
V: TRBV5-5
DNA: TGTGCCAGCAGCTCTCAGGGGGCATGGACCGGGGAGCTGTTTTTT
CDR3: CASSSQGAWTGELFF

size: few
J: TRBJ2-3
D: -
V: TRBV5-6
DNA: TGTGCCAGCAGGCCTGGACACCGCTTAGACTCTAGCACAGATACGCAGTATTTT
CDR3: CASRPGHRLDSSTDTQYF

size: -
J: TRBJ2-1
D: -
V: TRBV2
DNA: TGTGCCAGCAGTGCTAAGAGGGGGGGTAATGAGCAGTTCTTC
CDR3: CASSAKRGGNEQFF

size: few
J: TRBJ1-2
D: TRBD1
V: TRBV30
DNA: TGTGCCTGGAGTGTACAGGGGGCCTATGGCTACACCTTC
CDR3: CAWSVQGAYGYTF

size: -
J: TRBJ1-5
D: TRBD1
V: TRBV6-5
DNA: TGTGCCAGCAGTTACTCGGCACAGGGGGCTCAGCCCCAGCATTTT
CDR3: CASSYSAQGAQPQHF

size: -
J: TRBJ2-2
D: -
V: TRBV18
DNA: TGTGCCAGCTCACCGGTTTCGGGTACCGGGGAGCTGTTTTTT
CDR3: CASSPVSGTGELFF

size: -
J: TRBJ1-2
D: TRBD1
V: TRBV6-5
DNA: TGTGCCAGCAGTTACGCTGAGGGGGCTTGGGGCTACACCTTC
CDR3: CASSYAEGAWGYTF

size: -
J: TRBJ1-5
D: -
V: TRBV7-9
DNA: TGTGCCAGCAGCTTAGGGGAGGGGCGCAATCAGCCCCAGCATTTT
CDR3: CASSLGEGRNQPQHF

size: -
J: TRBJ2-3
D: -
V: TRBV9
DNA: TGTGCCAGCAGCGCCTATGTGACTAGGGACACAGATACGCAGTATTTT
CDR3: CASSAYVTRDTDTQYF

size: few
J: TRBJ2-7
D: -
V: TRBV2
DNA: TGTGCCAGCAGTGAACAGGGGACCTCCTACGAGCAGTACTTC
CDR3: CASSEQGTSYEQYF

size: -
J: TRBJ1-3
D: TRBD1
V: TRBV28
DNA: TGTGCCAGCAGGAGGACAGGGTTCAAGTCAACTGGAAACACCATATATTTT
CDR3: CASRRTGFKSTGNTIYF

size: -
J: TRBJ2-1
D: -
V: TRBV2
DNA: TGTGCCAGCAGTGACGGTCCATGGGGGCATGAGCAGTTCTTC
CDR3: CASSDGPWGHEQFF

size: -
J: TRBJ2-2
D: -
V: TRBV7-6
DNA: TGTGCCAGCAGCCCCGCCTGGGCCGACACCGGGGAGCTGTTTTTT
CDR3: CASSPAWADTGELFF

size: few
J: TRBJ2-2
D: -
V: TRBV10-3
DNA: TGTGCCATCAGTGACAGAAACACCGGGGAGCTGTTTTTT
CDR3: CAISDRNTGELFF

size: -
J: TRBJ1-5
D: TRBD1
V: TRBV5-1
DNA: TGCGCCAGCAGCTTGAAGGCAGGGGGCTTCGGCAATCAGCCCCAGCATTTT
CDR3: CASSLKAGGFGNQPQHF

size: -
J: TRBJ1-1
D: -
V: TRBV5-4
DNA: TGTGCCAGCAGCTTCCCGGACACTGAAGCTTTCTTT
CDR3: CASSFPDTEAFF

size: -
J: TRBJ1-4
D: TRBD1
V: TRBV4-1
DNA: TGCGCCAGCAGCCGAACCCCCGGGACAGGGGGCTCGAATGAAAAACTGTTTTTT
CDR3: CASSRTPGTGGSNEKLFF

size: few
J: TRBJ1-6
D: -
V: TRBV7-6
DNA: TGTGCCAGCAGTCAGAATACAGGGCCACCCCTCCACTTT
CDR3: CASSQNTGPPLHF

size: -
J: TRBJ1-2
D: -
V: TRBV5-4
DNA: TGTGCCAGCAGCCACCGACGGAGAGATAACTATGGCTACACCTTC
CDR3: CASSHRRRDNYGYTF

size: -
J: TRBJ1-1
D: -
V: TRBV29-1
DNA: TGCAGCGTTATCAGGGGAGGGGTGAACACTGAAGCTTTCTTT
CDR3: CSVIRGGVNTEAFF